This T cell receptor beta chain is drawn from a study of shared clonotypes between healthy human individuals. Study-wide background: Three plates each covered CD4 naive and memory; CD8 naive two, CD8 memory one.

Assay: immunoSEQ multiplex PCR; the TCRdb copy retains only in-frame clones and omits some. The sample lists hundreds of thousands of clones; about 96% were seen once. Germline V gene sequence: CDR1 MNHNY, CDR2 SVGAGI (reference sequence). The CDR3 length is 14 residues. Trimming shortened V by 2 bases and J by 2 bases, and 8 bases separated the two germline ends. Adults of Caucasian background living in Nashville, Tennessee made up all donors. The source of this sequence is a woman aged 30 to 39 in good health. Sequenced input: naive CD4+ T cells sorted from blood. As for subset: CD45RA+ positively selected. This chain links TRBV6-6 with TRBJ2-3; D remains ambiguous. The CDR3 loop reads CASSYQETTDTQYF. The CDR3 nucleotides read TGTGCCAGCAGTTACCAGGAGACCACAGATACGCAGTATTTT.